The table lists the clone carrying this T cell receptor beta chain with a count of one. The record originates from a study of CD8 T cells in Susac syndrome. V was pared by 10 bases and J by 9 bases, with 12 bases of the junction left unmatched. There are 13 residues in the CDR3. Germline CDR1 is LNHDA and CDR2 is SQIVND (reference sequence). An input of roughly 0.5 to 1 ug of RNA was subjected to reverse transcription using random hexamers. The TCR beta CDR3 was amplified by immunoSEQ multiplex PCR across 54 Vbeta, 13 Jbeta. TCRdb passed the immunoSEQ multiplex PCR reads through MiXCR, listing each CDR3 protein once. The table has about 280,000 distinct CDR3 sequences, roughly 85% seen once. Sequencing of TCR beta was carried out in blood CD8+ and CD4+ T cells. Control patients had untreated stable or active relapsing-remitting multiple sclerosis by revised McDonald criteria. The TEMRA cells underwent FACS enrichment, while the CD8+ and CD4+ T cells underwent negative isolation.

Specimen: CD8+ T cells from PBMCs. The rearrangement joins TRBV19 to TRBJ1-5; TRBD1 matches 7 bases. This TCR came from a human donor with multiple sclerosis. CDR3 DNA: TGTGCCACTGGACCGGGACAGCCTATGCCCCAGCATTTT. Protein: CATGPGQPMPQHF.